The 28 T cell receptor beta chains below all came from one sample that was sequenced in a study of shared clonotypes between healthy human individuals. The table came from immunoSEQ multiplex PCR; TCRdb's copy has only in-frame clones and leaves some out. The sample has about 1.1 million clones; roughly 80% are singletons. The sample taken for sequencing was memory CD4+ T cells from PBMCs. The sample's subset: CD45RA-negative fraction. These receptors all stem from a man aged 18 to 30 in good health. Some clones in this sample may be carry-over from other donors' samples.

This chain connects TRBV28 to TRBJ1-2; 7 bases line up with TRBD1. The J segment lost 4 bases and the V segment lost 6 bases, leaving 5 bases of the junction unmatched. This CDR3 is built from 13 residues. In germline, CDR1 is MDHEN, CDR2 SYDVKM. CDR3 sequence: CASRIGTAYGYTF. The DNA of the CDR3 is TGTGCCAGCAGGATCGGGACAGCCTATGGCTACACCTTC.

The rearrangement joins TRBV27 to TRBJ2-1; TRBD1 matches 8 bases. Unmatched junction bases numbered 10, after V lost 5 bases and J lost 7 bases. Germline V lookup: CDR1 MNHEY, CDR2 SMNVEV (reference sequence). This CDR3 has 15 amino acids. The CDR3, as DNA: TGTGCCAGCAGTACGACAGGGGAGTTGAGGAATGAGCAGTTCTTC. This codes for CASSTTGELRNEQFF.

The genes are TRBV2 and TRBJ2-3, with 13 bases matching TRBD2. The CDR3 is 15 amino acids. Germline assignment: CDR1 SNHLY and CDR2 FYNNEI. V shed 6 bases and J 3 bases; nucleotides not matched to a gene: 3. The DNA for the CDR3 is TGTGCCAGCAGGGGGACTAGCGGGAAGACAGATACGCAGTATTTT. As protein: CASRGTSGKTDTQYF. The complete variable domain, with remaining parts taken from reference TRBV2 and TRBJ2-3, reads EPEVTQTPSHQVTQMGQEVILRCVPISNHLYFYWYRQILGQKVEFLVSFYNNEISEKSEIFDDQFSVERPDGSNFTLKIRSTKLEDSAMYFCASRGTSGKTDTQYFGPGTRLTVL.

The V and J genes are TRBV10-1 and TRBJ1-3; 7 positions agree with TRBD1. From germline, CDR1 is WNHNN and CDR2 SYGVQD (reference sequence). V shed 9 bases and J 1 base; nucleotides not matched to a gene: 3. The CDR3 has 13 amino acids. The CDR3 loop is CASSGGSGNTIYF. In DNA form, the CDR3 reads TGCGCCAGTTCAGGGGGATCTGGAAACACCATATATTTT.

This clone was counted only a few times. This chain joins TRBV6-6 and TRBJ2-4; no definite D call. The CDR3 covers 15 residues. Trimming pared 5 bases from V and 0 bases from J, leaving 11 bases between. CDR1 MNHNY and CDR2 SVGAGI come from the germline V gene (reference sequence). This CDR3 reads CASSGATLAKNIQYF. CDR3 DNA: TGTGCCAGCAGTGGAGCCACCCTAGCCAAAAACATTCAGTACTTC.

The chain recombines TRBV30 with TRBJ2-3; D is ambiguous. CDR3 size: 13 residues. Between the trimmed V and J ends, which lost 0 bases and 2 bases, there was a span of 6 bases. Germline loops: CDR1 GTSNPN, CDR2 SVGIG (reference sequence). The CDR3 bases are TGTGCCTGGAGTGTTGGTCACACAGATACGCAGTATTTT. This gives the protein CAWSVGHTDTQYF.

As for this clone: The same CDR3 is also encoded by other DNA sequences in this sample. The chain links TRBV11-3 to TRBJ2-1; the match to TRBD2 covers 8 bases. The CDR3 covers 14 residues. V lost 9 bases, J lost 5 bases, and 9 bases stayed unmatched. Germline CDR1 and CDR2: SGHNT and YENEEA. The CDR3 here is CASSLSGADNEQFF. The CDR3 nucleotides read TGTGCCAGTAGCCTTAGCGGGGCGGACAATGAGCAGTTCTTC.

The V gene is TRBV21-1, the J gene TRBJ2-7; the listed D gene, TRBD2, was not tested against the DNA. TRBV21-1 is reported as a pseudogene. This CDR3 comprises 17 residues. CDR3 bases: TGTGCCAGCAGCAAAGTGCGGGGGGGAGCGGGGATCTACGAGCAGTACTTC. Protein: CASSKVRGGAGIYEQYF.

The chain carries TRBV5-4 and TRBJ2-5; 14 bases line up with TRBD2. V shed 5 bases, J shed 5 bases, and the junction held 5 bases outside the gene matches. The CDR3 loop spans 15 amino acids. In germline, CDR1 is SGHNT, CDR2 YYREEE (reference sequence). The CDR3 loop reads CASRTSGRVGETQYF. For the CDR3, the DNA is TGTGCCAGCAGGACTAGCGGGAGGGTCGGTGAGACCCAGTACTTC.

The chain couples TRBV4-3 to TRBJ2-3, with D perhaps given as TRBD1 or TRBD2 (5 bases each). This CDR3 contains 13 residues. V lost 5 bases to trimming and J lost 6 bases, with 12 bases between them. Per germline, CDR1 LGHNA and CDR2 YSLEER. The DNA of the CDR3 is TGCGCCAGCAGCGGGGGTGTCGGGGATACGCAGTATTTT. Translation gives CASSGGVGDTQYF.

The rearrangement links TRBV28 to TRBJ2-7, with 8 bases matching TRBD1. The V and J ends lost 6 bases and 4 bases, in that order; junction bases with no gene match: 8. The CDR3 has 14 amino acids. Per germline, CDR1 MDHEN and CDR2 SYDVKM. The CDR3 loop reads CASRQTGVLYEQYF. In nucleotides, the CDR3 is TGTGCCAGCAGACAGACAGGGGTCCTTTACGAGCAGTACTTC. Complete variable domain (other parts from reference TRBV28 and TRBJ2-7): DVKVTQSSRYLVKRTGEKVFLECVQDMDHENMFWYRQDPGLGLRLIYFSYDVKMKEKGDIPEGYSVSREKKERFSLILESASTNQTSMYLCASRQTGVLYEQYFGPGTRLTVT.

The V gene is TRBV6-6, the J gene TRBJ1-2; a weak D match, TRBD1 (6 bases). CDR3 length equals 14 residues. Trimming stripped 2 bases from V and 4 bases from J, with 11 bases between. Germline V gives CDR1 MNHNY, CDR2 SVGAGI (reference sequence). The chain's CDR3 is CASSYGGLPYGYTF. The DNA of the CDR3 is TGTGCCAGCAGTTACGGGGGGCTTCCCTATGGCTACACCTTC.

The chain employs TRBV7-8 and TRBJ1-1, with 10 bases aligning to TRBD1. Germline V CDR1 and CDR2: SGHVS, FQNEAQ. The CDR3 covers 13 residues. J was trimmed by 11 bases and V by 6 bases; bases with no gene match: 9. The CDR3 sequence is CASSLFRQGAAFF. CDR3 in DNA: TGTGCCAGCAGTTTATTCAGACAGGGGGCCGCTTTCTTT. The full variable domain, its missing parts supplied by reference TRBV7-8 and TRBJ1-1, is GAGVSQSPRYKVAKRGQDVALRCDPISGHVSLFWYQQALGQGPEFLTYFQNEAQLDKSGLPSDRFFAERPEGSVSTLKIQRTQQEDSAVYLCASSLFRQGAAFFGQGTRLTVV.

The CDR3 loop reads CASSRRLDNEKLFF. CDR3 nucleotides: TGTGCCAGCAGTAGGCGTTTGGATAATGAAAAACTGTTTTTT. This chain joins TRBV7-9 and TRBJ1-4; no firm D call. Germline CDR1 reads SEHNR; CDR2 reads FQNEAQ (reference sequence). CDR3 size: 14 residues. V was clipped by 6 bases and J by 4 bases, with 12 bases between them.

This chain uses TRBV4-2 with TRBJ2-7; weak D call: TRBD1 (5 bases). Trimming shortened V by 2 bases and J by 6 bases, and 8 bases separated the two germline ends. Germline lookup yields CDR1 LGHNA and CDR2 YNFKEQ. This CDR3 has 12 amino acids. The CDR3 nucleotides are TGTGCCAGCAGCCAAAGCCAGGGCGAGCAGTACTTC. It encodes CASSQSQGEQYF.

The chain employs TRBV27 and TRBJ2-7; 11 bases fit TRBD2. The CDR3 is 14 amino acids. Germline loops: CDR1 MNHEY, CDR2 SMNVEV (reference sequence). After removal of 3 bases from V and 6 bases from J, the junction contained 4 bases not matched to a gene. In DNA, the CDR3 is TGTGCCAGCAGTTTCCTAGCGGGAGGAGGCGAGCAGTACTTC. Protein sequence: CASSFLAGGGEQYF.

With respect to this clone: Other DNA sequences in this specimen translate into the identical CDR3. V is TRBV7-3 and J is TRBJ2-1; D may be TRBD2 (6 bases). The germline V gene has CDR1 SGHTA and CDR2 FQGTGA. The ends were cut back, 2 bases at V and 4 bases at J, with 6 bases in the middle. The CDR3 contains 13 residues. The chain's CDR3 is CASSLREYNEQFF. DNA of the CDR3: TGTGCCAGCAGCTTACGGGAGTACAATGAGCAGTTCTTC. Looking up the rest from reference TRBV7-3 and TRBJ2-1 gives the full variable domain: GAGVSQTPSNKVTEKGKYVELRCDPISGHTALYWYRQSLGQGPEFLIYFQGTGAADDSGLPNDRFFAVRPEGSVSTLKIQRTERGDSAVYLCASSLREYNEQFFGPGTRLTVL.

Only a few counts were recorded for this clone. The gene calls are TRBV6-1 and TRBJ1-1; TRBD1 aligns across 7 bases. Germline V lookup: CDR1 MNHNS, CDR2 SASEGT. With V trimmed by 4 bases and J by 5 bases, 7 bases remained unmatched. The CDR3 length is 14 residues. CDR3 sequence: CASSGYRGKTEAFF. CDR3 nucleotides: TGTGCCAGCAGTGGTTACAGGGGAAAGACTGAAGCTTTCTTT.

The J gene is TRBJ1-5, the V gene TRBV7-9; D is ambiguous. Germline CDR1 SEHNR, CDR2 FQNEAQ (reference sequence). Between the trimmed V and J ends, which lost 1 base and 7 bases, there was a span of 11 bases. The CDR3 has 14 amino acids. The chain's CDR3 is CASSLDRATQPQHF. In DNA, the CDR3 is TGTGCCAGCAGCTTAGATAGGGCAACCCAGCCCCAGCATTTT.

This chain links TRBV19 with TRBJ2-2; D is possibly TRBD1 (5 bases). CDR1 and CDR2 (germline): LNHDA, SQIVND (reference sequence). The CDR3 spans 14 residues. The V gene lost 4 bases and the J gene lost 1 base, with 7 bases spanning the gap. The CDR3: CASSNGQNTGELFF. In DNA form, the CDR3 reads TGTGCCAGTAGTAACGGACAGAACACCGGGGAGCTGTTTTTT.

The chain couples TRBV19 to TRBJ2-2; 10 nucleotides line up with TRBD2. The CDR3 is 15 amino acids. V shed 10 bases, J shed 4 bases, and the junction held 9 bases outside the gene matches. The germline CDR1 and CDR2 sequences are LNHDA and SQIVND (reference sequence). CDR3 sequence reads: CATQPGLASTGELFF. CDR3 nucleotide sequence: TGTGCCACACAACCGGGACTAGCGAGCACCGGGGAGCTGTTTTTT.

V and J are TRBV4-1 and TRBJ1-2; 8 bases map to TRBD1. Unmatched junction bases numbered 13, after V lost 3 bases and J lost 4 bases. This CDR3 comprises 17 residues. Germline V lookup: CDR1 MGHRA, CDR2 YSYEKL. CDR3: CASSHRTGIWPLYGYTF. Here the CDR3 DNA reads TGCGCCAGCAGCCACAGGACAGGGATTTGGCCCCTCTATGGCTACACCTTC.

The chain uses TRBV18 and TRBJ2-5; maybe TRBD1 (5 bases). This CDR3 has 16 amino acids. Trimming took 6 bases from V and 2 from J, leaving 19 bases between them. Germline V gives CDR1 KGHSH, CDR2 LQKENI. DNA for the CDR3: TGTGCCAGCTCGCGACCGTCTAGGGGCCAACAAGAGACCCAGTACTTC. Amino acid sequence: CASSRPSRGQQETQYF.

The chain carries TRBV4-3 and TRBJ2-3; D ambiguous. In germline, CDR1 is LGHNA, CDR2 YSLEER. V lost 2 bases and J lost 0, with 9 bases in between. The CDR3 totals 15 residues. CDR3 residues: CASSQPGASTDTQYF. The CDR3 DNA reads TGCGCCAGCAGCCAACCCGGTGCTAGCACAGATACGCAGTATTTT.

DNA of the CDR3: TGTGCCTGCCGGGACAGTGACTACGAGCAGTACTTC. Amino acid sequence: CACRDSDYEQYF. This chain joins TRBV30 and TRBJ2-7; 7 bases fit TRBD1. The germline gives CDR1 GTSNPN, CDR2 SVGIG (reference sequence). The CDR3 consists of 12 residues. After removal of 6 bases from V and 3 bases from J, the junction contained 5 bases not matched to a gene.

As to this clone: This may be a read error: a much more frequent sequence differs by one nucleotide. This chain joins TRBV30 and TRBJ2-5; D may be TRBD2 (5 bases). Germline assignment: CDR1 GTSNPN and CDR2 SVGIG (reference sequence). The CDR3 is 13 residues long. CDR3 in DNA: TGTGCCTGGAGTTATAGCGCCCAAGAGACCCGGTACTTC. Translation gives CAWSYSAQETRYF.

This clone has more than one count but fewer than ten. The rearrangement uses TRBV5-6 and TRBJ2-7; D is perhaps TRBD1 or TRBD2 (6 bases each). Germline CDR1 SGHDT, CDR2 YYEEEE. The CDR3 is 13 residues long. V lost 2 bases and J lost 6, with 12 bases in between. The CDR3 DNA sequence: TGTGCCAGCAGCTTTAGCGGAGGGGGCGAGCAGTACTTC. Translation: CASSFSGGGEQYF.

In this sample, this clone turned up a few times. The chain couples TRBV7-3 to TRBJ2-2; 7 bases match TRBD1. There are 18 residues in the CDR3. Germline CDR1 and CDR2: SGHTA and FQGTGA. After removal of 5 bases from V and 7 bases from J, the junction contained 19 bases not matched to a gene. The CDR3 sequence is CASSLRPDSYRGDGELFF. The CDR3 DNA follows: TGTGCCAGCAGCCTACGACCCGATTCTTACAGGGGAGACGGGGAGCTGTTTTTT.